This T cell receptor (beta chain) comes out of a study of tumor-infiltrating lymphocytes in primary liver carcinoma. Whole-study context: The patient population consisted of men and women between 30 and 69 years of age. Samples produced roughly 3.5 to 7.5 million productive TCRbeta reads, comparable across tissue types.

Broader study findings: Pairs comparing tumor with adjacent tissue or blood overlapped less than pairs drawn from tumor regions.

Germline CDR1 and CDR2: LGHNA and YSLEER. The CDR3 length is 16 residues. The template, 500 ng total RNA, yielded TCR beta cDNA made with a constant-region primer. Three-round nested multiplex PCR performed with slightly modified ARM-PCR produced the TCR beta libraries. The opening two PCR rounds, around 9 cycles each, paired TRBV1-TRBV30 forward primers with a C-beta reverse primer. One entry per CDR3 protein, called by TCRdb with MiXCR from the multiplex PCR reads. The sample lists about 50,000 distinct CDR3 sequences, 70% to 80% occurring once. Co-extraction of both nucleic acids (RNA and DNA) used about 20-33 mg of unsorted bulk tissue. Tumor samples all exceeded 80% viable tumor cells. Note on this clonotype: Its antigen remains unknown. A junction end diverges from the germline sequence, so it may reflect a read error.

The material sequenced was liver tumor tissue from sampling region 5. The subset is: tumor region T5, tumor centre. The chain is built from TRBV4-3 and TRBJ2-1; weak D call: TRBD1 (5 bases). The source is a man aged 35-49 years with primary liver carcinoma and hepatitis B virus infection. The CDR3: CASTQFPSPADNKQFF. CDR3 nucleotide sequence: TGCGCCAGCACCCAATTCCCCTCCCCGGCGGACAATAAGCAGTTCTTC.